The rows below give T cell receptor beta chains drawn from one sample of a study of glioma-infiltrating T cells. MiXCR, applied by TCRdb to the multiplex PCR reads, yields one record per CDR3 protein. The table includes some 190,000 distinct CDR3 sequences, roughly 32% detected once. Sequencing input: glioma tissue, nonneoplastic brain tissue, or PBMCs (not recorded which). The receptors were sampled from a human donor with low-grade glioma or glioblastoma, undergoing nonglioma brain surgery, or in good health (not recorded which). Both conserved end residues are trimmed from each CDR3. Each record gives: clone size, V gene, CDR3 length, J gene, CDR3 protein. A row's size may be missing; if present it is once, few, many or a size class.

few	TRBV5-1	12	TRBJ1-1	ASSLVGSNTEAF
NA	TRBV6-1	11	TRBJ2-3	ASTRESTDTQY
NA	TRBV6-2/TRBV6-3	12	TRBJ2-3	ASSGQAHTDTQY
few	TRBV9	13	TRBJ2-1	ASSDRDRLYNEQF
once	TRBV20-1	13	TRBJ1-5	SARKCTVSNQPQH
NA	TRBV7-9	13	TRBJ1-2	ASTLQTGAHYGYT
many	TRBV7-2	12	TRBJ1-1	ASSARQENTEAF
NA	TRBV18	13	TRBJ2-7	ASSPLKDRAYEQY
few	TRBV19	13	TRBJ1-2	ASSYRGRHDSGYT
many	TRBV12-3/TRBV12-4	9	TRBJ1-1	ASSLGRGAF
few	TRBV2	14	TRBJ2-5	ASSENSGGYQETQY
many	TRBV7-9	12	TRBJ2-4	ASSQAQGGDIQY
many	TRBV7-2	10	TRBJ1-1	ASSFDRGEAF
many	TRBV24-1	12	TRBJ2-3	ATSGRGDTDTQY
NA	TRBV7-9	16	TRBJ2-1	ASSPRPGASGRMVEQF
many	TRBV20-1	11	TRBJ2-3	SPGLASTDTQY
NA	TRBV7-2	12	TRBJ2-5	ASGSTNYQETRY
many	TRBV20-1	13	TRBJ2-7	SAQYWTSGRPQQY
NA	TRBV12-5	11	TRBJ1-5	ASSKDRNQPQH
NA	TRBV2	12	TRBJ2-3	ASRGGSSTDTQY
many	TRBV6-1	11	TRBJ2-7	ASRPPVSYEQY
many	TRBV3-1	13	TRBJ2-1	ASSQDAGVYNEQF
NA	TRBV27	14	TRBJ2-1	ASRLTPLADNYDQF
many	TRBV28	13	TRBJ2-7	ASSLNRLVGYEQY
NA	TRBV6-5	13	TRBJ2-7	ASSSGTSGTYEQY
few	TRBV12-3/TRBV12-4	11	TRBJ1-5	ASSLILGQPQH
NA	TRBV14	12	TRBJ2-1	ASSQNFREDEQF
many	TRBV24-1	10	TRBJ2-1	ATSRTVNEQF
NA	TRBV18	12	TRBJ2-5	ASSPRTAQETQY
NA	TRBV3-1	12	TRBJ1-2	ASSQGGGDYGYT
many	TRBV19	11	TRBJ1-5	ASSVGRDQPQH
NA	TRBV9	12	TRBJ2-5	ASSVGLAGETQY
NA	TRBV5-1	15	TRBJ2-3	ASSLAGQLSGTDTQY
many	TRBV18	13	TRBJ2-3	ASSPPPGRTDTQY
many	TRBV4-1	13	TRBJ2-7	ASSQERARGYEQY
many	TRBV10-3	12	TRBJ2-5	AIRPGQDQETQY
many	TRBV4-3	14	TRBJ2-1	ASSQGPLDRAHEQF
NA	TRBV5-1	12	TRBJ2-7	ASSFDSTSYEQY
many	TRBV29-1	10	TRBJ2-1	SVEGHFNEQF
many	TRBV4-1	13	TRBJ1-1	ASSQQGQGNTEAF
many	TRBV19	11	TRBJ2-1	ASSIVPRDLPF
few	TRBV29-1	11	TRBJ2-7	SVGTVDSYEQY
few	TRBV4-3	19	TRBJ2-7	ASSQDNLLGVAGASPYEQY
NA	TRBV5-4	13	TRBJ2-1	ASSFRASGNNKQF
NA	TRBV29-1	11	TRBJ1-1	SVEVGGRTEAS
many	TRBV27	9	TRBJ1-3	VTARGNTIY
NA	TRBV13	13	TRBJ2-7	ASSSKGLAGWEQY
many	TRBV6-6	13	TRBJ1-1	ASSYSVGVPTEAF
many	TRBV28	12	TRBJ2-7	ASSLRPGYYEQY
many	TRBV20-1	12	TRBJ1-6	SAGLDREISPLH
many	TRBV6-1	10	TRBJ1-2	ASSEPPNGYT
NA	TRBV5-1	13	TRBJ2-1	ASSYGTGLRGEQF
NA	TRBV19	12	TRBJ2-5	ASSISAGLQTQY
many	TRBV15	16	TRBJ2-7	ATSSPSRISGSSYEQY
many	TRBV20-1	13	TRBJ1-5	SAREGQGSNQPQH